The rows below give T cell receptor beta chains drawn from one sample of a study of cytomegalovirus exposure and HLA in healthy donors. The repertoire was sequenced with immunoSEQ multiplex PCR; TCRdb's copy has only in-frame clones and lacks some. This sample has 50,000 to 80,000 clones, with around 89% found just once. Sequencing input: PBMCs. The receptors were gathered from a woman aged 18-29 years in good health and CMV-seronegative. CDR3s include the opening cysteine and the closing phenylalanine or tryptophan. D genes are given only for firm matches. Clone size is shown for a subset of rows, as once, few, many or a class of expanded clone.

len	v_gene	d_gene	j_gene	abundance	CDR3aa	CDR3nt
14	TRBV28	TRBD1	TRBJ1-1	.	CASPPGGEFTEAFF	TGTGCCAGCCCCCCAGGGGGCGAATTCACTGAAGCTTTCTTT
15	TRBV6-1	TRBD2	TRBJ2-5	once	CASSEGGGRAETQYF	TGTGCCAGCAGTGAAGGCGGGGGGCGCGCGGAGACCCAGTACTTC
15	TRBV4-1	TRBD1	TRBJ1-1	once	CASSQETGLVTEAFF	TGCGCCAGCAGCCAAGAGACAGGGTTAGTCACTGAAGCTTTCTTT
17	TRBV13	.	TRBJ1-2	.	CASSLVFNGHRGYGYTF	TGTGCCAGCAGCTTAGTTTTTAATGGACATAGGGGCTATGGCTACACCTTC
14	TRBV7-3	TRBD1	TRBJ2-3	.	CASSLTGNPDTQYF	TGTGCCAGCAGCCTGACAGGGAACCCAGATACGCAGTATTTT
13	TRBV6-5	.	TRBJ1-1	.	CASKPRQNTEAFF	TGTGCCAGCAAACCCCGACAGAACACTGAAGCTTTCTTT
15	TRBV7-9	TRBD2	TRBJ2-1	.	CASSLSGYSYNEQFF	TGTGCCAGCAGCCTTAGCGGGTATTCCTACAATGAGCAGTTCTTC
15	TRBV7-8	TRBD2	TRBJ2-1	.	CASSLSGEGHNEQFF	TGTGCCAGCAGCCTTAGCGGGGAAGGTCACAATGAGCAGTTCTTC
13	TRBV7-3	TRBD2	TRBJ2-5	.	CASSRGGAETQYF	TGTGCCAGCAGCCGCGGGGGGGCAGAGACCCAGTACTTC
16	TRBV7-2	TRBD1	TRBJ1-2	.	CASRGTGWGNNYGYTF	TGTGCCAGCAGAGGGACAGGTTGGGGGAATAACTATGGCTACACCTTC
12	TRBV11-1	.	TRBJ2-2	.	CASSSVRGELFF	TGTGCCAGCAGCTCCGTTCGGGGGGAGCTGTTTTTT
15	TRBV6-5	TRBD1	TRBJ2-1	.	CASSPDRTAYNEQFF	TGTGCCAGCAGTCCGGACAGGACAGCCTACAATGAGCAGTTCTTC
14	TRBV30	TRBD2	TRBJ2-5	.	CAWRGLAVQETQYF	TGTGCCTGGAGGGGACTAGCGGTCCAAGAGACCCAGTACTTC
18	TRBV23-1	.	TRBJ1-2	.	CASSPSHAGQRISDGYTF	TGCGCCAGCAGTCCCTCACACGCCGGACAGCGGATTTCTGATGGCTACACCTTC
15	TRBV2	TRBD1	TRBJ2-2	.	CARKDRVTNTGELFF	TGTGCCAGAAAGGACAGGGTGACGAACACCGGGGAGCTGTTTTTT
14	TRBV5-1	.	TRBJ1-1	.	CASRFGGANTEAFF	TGCGCCAGCAGATTTGGGGGCGCGAACACTGAAGCTTTCTTT
15	TRBV5-4	TRBD2	TRBJ2-3	.	CASSWDYSSTDTQYF	TGTGCCAGCAGTTGGGACTATTCTAGCACAGATACGCAGTATTTT
14	TRBV27	TRBD2	TRBJ2-1	once	CASRTSGSYNEQFF	TGTGCCAGCAGGACTAGCGGAAGCTACAATGAGCAGTTCTTC
16	TRBV4-2	TRBD2	TRBJ2-1	.	CASSQERPSGGNEQFF	TGTGCCAGCAGCCAAGAAAGGCCTAGCGGGGGTAATGAGCAGTTCTTC
16	TRBV5-6	TRBD2	TRBJ2-2	.	CASSRAASGYTGELFF	TGTGCCAGCAGCCGGGCCGCTAGCGGGTACACCGGGGAGCTGTTTTTT
13	TRBV29-1	TRBD1	TRBJ1-3	.	CSVARQGGDTIYF	TGCAGCGTTGCTCGACAGGGAGGAGACACCATATATTTT
15	TRBV7-6	.	TRBJ1-4	.	CASSSTDATNEKLFF	TGTGCCAGCAGCTCGACAGACGCAACTAATGAAAAACTGTTTTTT
15	TRBV10-3	TRBD2	TRBJ2-1	.	CAIRRLAGEVNEQFF	TGTGCCATCAGAAGACTAGCGGGAGAGGTGAATGAGCAGTTCTTC
15	TRBV7-9	TRBD2	TRBJ2-1	.	CASSEGSGSFNEQFF	TGTGCCAGCAGCGAAGGGAGCGGGAGTTTCAATGAGCAGTTCTTC
14	TRBV9	TRBD2	TRBJ2-1	.	CASSRAGENNEQFF	TGTGCCAGCAGTCGCGCGGGAGAAAACAATGAGCAGTTCTTC
13	TRBV5-4	.	TRBJ1-5	.	CASSPGGNQPQHF	TGTGCCAGCAGCCCAGGGGGCAATCAGCCCCAGCATTTT
18	TRBV27	TRBD2	TRBJ2-2	.	CASSLFASGRVRTGELFF	TGTGCCAGCAGTTTATTTGCCAGCGGGAGAGTACGCACCGGGGAGCTGTTTTTT
14	TRBV6-6	TRBD1	TRBJ1-4	.	CASNGPGQGKKLFF	TGTGCCAGCAACGGACCGGGACAGGGTAAAAAACTGTTTTTT
14	TRBV13	TRBD1	TRBJ2-3	.	CASRTKGAFYTQYF	TGTGCCAGCAGGACCAAGGGGGCTTTTTATACGCAGTATTTT
13	TRBV30	TRBD1	TRBJ2-1	.	CAWDRGTYNEQFF	TGTGCTTGGGACAGGGGCACATACAATGAGCAGTTCTTC
13	TRBV5-1	.	TRBJ1-1	.	CASSSLMNTEAFF	TGCGCCAGCAGCTCCCTAATGAACACTGAAGCTTTCTTT
12	TRBV19	.	TRBJ1-5	.	CASSSGTRPQHF	TGTGCCAGTTCCTCCGGGACACGGCCCCAGCATTTT
16	TRBV5-6	TRBD2	TRBJ2-2	.	CASSLLRVGRDGELFF	TGTGCCAGCAGCTTGCTTCGTGTCGGGAGGGACGGGGAGCTGTTTTTT
15	TRBV7-2	TRBD1	TRBJ2-4	.	CASSLAQGAQNIQYF	TGTGCCAGCAGCTTAGCCCAGGGGGCGCAAAACATTCAGTACTTC
17	TRBV6-4	.	TRBJ2-3	.	CASSDGLGAGYTDTQYF	TGTGCCAGCAGTGACGGGTTGGGCGCGGGGTACACAGATACGCAGTATTTT
18	TRBV11-2	TRBD2	TRBJ2-6	.	CASSFRTSGIGGANVLTF	TGTGCCAGCAGCTTCCGGACTAGCGGGATAGGCGGGGCCAACGTCCTGACTTTC
12	TRBV4-1	TRBD1	TRBJ1-1	once	CASSQRQGSAFF	TGCGCCAGCAGCCAGAGACAGGGGTCGGCTTTCTTT
14	TRBV19	.	TRBJ1-2	few	CASMAEPGPYGYTF	TGTGCCAGTATGGCGGAGCCAGGGCCTTATGGCTACACCTTC
15	TRBV7-9	.	TRBJ2-6	.	CASSHTYSGANVLTF	TGTGCCAGCAGCCATACTTACTCTGGGGCCAACGTCCTGACTTTC